Listed below are T cell receptor beta chains from one sample, sequenced in a study of blood T cell repertoires in COVID-19. TCRdb's table, derived via immunoSEQ multiplex PCR, lists solely in-frame clones and lacks some. The table includes under 200,000 clones, approximately 85% detected once. Sample: peripheral blood. These receptors were taken from a woman between 50 and 59 years old with COVID-19, enrolled during active disease. CDR3s include the opening cysteine and the closing phenylalanine or tryptophan. Fields, in order: D gene, J gene, clone size, V gene, CDR3 DNA, CDR3 protein. The D gene is left open where the match is weak. Clone size is not always given. Where it is, it says once, few, many or a class for expanded clones.

. TRBJ1-6 few TRBV18 TGTGCCAGCTCAAAAGGACGAAGGGGTTCACCCCTCCACTTT CASSKGRRGSPLHF
. TRBJ1-1 . TRBV5-1 TGCGCCAGCAGCTTCGAGAGATCTGAAGCTTTCTTT CASSFERSEAFF
. TRBJ2-3 . TRBV27 TGTGCCAGCAGAGACTACACCGACACCCAAGATACGCAGTATTTT CASRDYTDTQDTQYF
TRBD2 TRBJ2-5 . TRBV5-5 TGTGCCAGCAGCATGGGACTAGCGGGGTGGGAGACCCAGTACTTC CASSMGLAGWETQYF
. TRBJ2-7 . TRBV4-3 TGCGCCAGCAGCCAAGATTTAGGGGGCTCCTACGAGCAGTACTTC CASSQDLGGSYEQYF
TRBD2 TRBJ2-1 . TRBV3-1/TRBV3-2 TGTGCCAGCAGCCAGAGCGGGGAGCCCCTACATAATGAGCAGTTCTTC CASSQSGEPLHNEQFF
TRBD2 TRBJ2-3 once TRBV2 TGTGCCATAAATATAGCGGGGGATCCCACAGATACGCAGTATTTT CAINIAGDPTDTQYF
. TRBJ1-2 . TRBV6-5 TGTGCCAGCAGTTGGAGTGGCTACACCTTC CASSWSGYTF
. TRBJ1-6 . TRBV6-5 TGTGCCAGCAGTCGACAATCGAATTCACCCCTCCACTTT CASSRQSNSPLHF
TRBD1 TRBJ1-1 once TRBV3-1/TRBV3-2 TGTGCCAGCAAGGACAGGGAGAACACTGAAGCTTTCTTT CASKDRENTEAFF
TRBD2 TRBJ2-7 . TRBV27 TGTGCCAGCAGTACAAGCGGGGGAAGCTCCTACGAGCAGTACTTC CASSTSGGSSYEQYF
. TRBJ1-5 . TRBV6-2/TRBV6-3 TGTGCCAGCAGTTACGCAGGGTTACACTATAGCAATCAGCCCCAGCATTTT CASSYAGLHYSNQPQHF
. TRBJ2-1 . TRBV7-2 TGTGCCAGCAGCTTAGTGCGGGGTGGGGATGAGCAGTTCTTC CASSLVRGGDEQFF
TRBD2 TRBJ2-2 . TRBV19 TGTGCCAGTAGTCGGGAGCGGGGACTGAACACCGGGGAGCTGTTTTTT CASSRERGLNTGELFF
TRBD2 TRBJ2-3 once TRBV5-1 TGCGCCAGCAGCCTCCAAGGACTAGCAGCAGATACGCAGTATTTT CASSLQGLAADTQYF
TRBD1 TRBJ2-5 . TRBV7-9 TGTGCCAGCAGCTTAGGACAGGGCAGTCTAGAGACCCAGTACTTC CASSLGQGSLETQYF
. TRBJ2-5 . TRBV7-2 TGTGCCAGCAGCTTAGTTAGGGGGCAAGAGACCCAGTACTTC CASSLVRGQETQYF
. TRBJ1-1 . TRBV6-6 TGTGCCAGCAGTCCAGGGGCGTTGAACACTGAAGCTTTCTTT CASSPGALNTEAFF
TRBD2 TRBJ2-3 once TRBV4-1 TGCGCCAGCAGCCAAGATTCTGGGACTAGCGGGGCAACAGATACGCAGTATTTT CASSQDSGTSGATDTQYF
TRBD1 TRBJ1-5 . TRBV9 TGTGCCAGCAGCGTAGCACGGGGACAGCTTAATCAGCCCCAGCATTTT CASSVARGQLNQPQHF
TRBD1 TRBJ1-2 . TRBV11-3 TGTGCCAGCAGCTTCTTCCCCGGGACAGGGGGCGAGGGCTACACCTTC CASSFFPGTGGEGYTF
TRBD2 TRBJ2-5 once TRBV13 TGTGCCAGCAGCTGGAGGGGGACTAGCGGGGACCCGTACCAAGAGACCCAGTACTTC CASSWRGTSGDPYQETQYF
TRBD2 TRBJ2-5 once TRBV4-1 TGCGCCAGCAGCCAAGAAATGGTGCTAGCGGGGGGCAAAGAGACCCAGTACTTC CASSQEMVLAGGKETQYF
. TRBJ1-5 . TRBV30 TGTGCCTGGAGTGCGCAGGGGAACAATCAGCCCCAGCATTTT CAWSAQGNNQPQHF
. TRBJ1-2 . TRBV7-2 TGTGCCAGCAGCTTAGGGACAGCTAACTATGGCTACACCTTC CASSLGTANYGYTF
. TRBJ1-2 . TRBV11-2 TGTGCCAGCAGCTCCCCAGGGTATGGCTACACCTTC CASSSPGYGYTF
. TRBJ1-5 medium-sized TRBV30 TGTGCCTGGGGCTCGGGAGGGTCCGGCCAGCCCCAGCATTTT CAWGSGGSGQPQHF
TRBD2 TRBJ2-3 . TRBV11-3 TGTGCCAGCAGCTTAGGTCAAAGGGAGCGGGGGGCCACAGATACGCAGTATTTT CASSLGQRERGATDTQYF
. TRBJ2-1 . TRBV3-1/TRBV3-2 TGTGCCAGCAGCCAAGAGGGGGGGGCGATTCGGAATGAGCAGTTCTTC CASSQEGGAIRNEQFF
. TRBJ1-3 . TRBV7-2 TGTGCCAGCAGCTTGGGATTTGGAGGACCGAAGCCCTCTGGAAACACCATATATTTT CASSLGFGGPKPSGNTIYF
TRBD2 TRBJ2-1 . TRBV4-2 TGTGCCAGCAGCCAACAAGAGGCGGCGGGGGGGAATGAGCAGTTCTTC CASSQQEAAGGNEQFF
. TRBJ1-6 . TRBV4-3 TGCGCCAGCAGCCTGGGGACATCGAGCTCCTATAATTCACCCCTCCACTTT CASSLGTSSSYNSPLHF
. TRBJ2-5 . TRBV12-1 TGTGCCAGCAGCTTTGCACTAGCGGAAGAGACCCAGTACTTC CASSFALAEETQYF
. TRBJ2-3 . TRBV6-5 TGTGCCAGCAGCGTCAGGGGCAGCCAGGATACGCAGTATTTT CASSVRGSQDTQYF
. TRBJ2-3 . TRBV2 TGTGCCAGCGAGGGAGCTTCAGATACGCAGTATTTT CASEGASDTQYF
TRBD1 TRBJ2-5 . TRBV19 TGTGCCAGTAGTACGGGACAGGGCAGGGGGGAGACCCAGTACTTC CASSTGQGRGETQYF
. TRBJ1-4 . TRBV6-2/TRBV6-3 TGTGCCAGCAGTCCGATAGGGGTTGAAAAACTGTTTTTT CASSPIGVEKLFF
. TRBJ1-2 . TRBV2 TGTGCCAGCAGTGGACAGCGGGGGTTGGGTGGCTACACCTTC CASSGQRGLGGYTF
. TRBJ2-3 . TRBV10-3 TGTGCCATCAGTGTAGGGACTAGCACAGATACGCAGTATTTT CAISVGTSTDTQYF
TRBD2 TRBJ2-1 once TRBV15 TGTGCCACCAGCAGCGGACTAGCGGGGGTTTACAATGAGCAGTTCTTC CATSSGLAGVYNEQFF
TRBD1 TRBJ1-1 . TRBV11-2 TGTGCCAGCAGCTTAGGGGGACAGTACACTGAAGCTTTCTTT CASSLGGQYTEAFF
. TRBJ2-1 . TRBV9 TGTGCCAGCAGCGGGGCAGGGTGGGTATACAATGAGCAGTTCTTC CASSGAGWVYNEQFF
. TRBJ1-4 . TRBV19 TGTGCCAGTAACCCAGGGACTGCTTCCGCTGAAAAACTGTTTTTT CASNPGTASAEKLFF
. TRBJ2-1 once TRBV5-6 TGTGCCAGCAGCGCTACGAGCTCCTACAATGAGCAGTTCTTC CASSATSSYNEQFF
. TRBJ1-1 . TRBV6-5 TGTGCCAGCAGTACTCAGACGGGGAACACTGAAGCTTTCTTT CASSTQTGNTEAFF
. TRBJ1-2 . TRBV6-5 TGTGCCAGCAGTTTCGCCCCCAGAGGCACCGGTGGCTACACCTTC CASSFAPRGTGGYTF
. TRBJ2-3 . TRBV5-1 TGCGCCAGCGGCGATGGACAGTCTGGCACAGATACGCAGTATTTT CASGDGQSGTDTQYF
TRBD1 TRBJ1-2 . TRBV6-5 TGTGCCAGCAGTTACCCGACAGGGGCGGGCTATGGCTACACCTTC CASSYPTGAGYGYTF
TRBD2 TRBJ2-4 . TRBV7-9 TGTGCCAGCAGCATCGGCCCAAGCGGGGACATTCAGTACTTC CASSIGPSGDIQYF
. TRBJ1-5 . TRBV28 TGTGCCAGCAGTTTATCAGGGTGGAGCAATCAGCCCCAGCATTTT CASSLSGWSNQPQHF
TRBD2 TRBJ2-1 . TRBV5-1 TGCGCCAGCAGCATCACTAGCGGGGCCAATGAGCAGTTCTTC CASSITSGANEQFF
TRBD1 TRBJ1-5 . TRBV19 TGTGCCAGTTCGACAGGGGGCCGGCAGCCCCAGCATTTT CASSTGGRQPQHF
TRBD2 TRBJ2-3 . TRBV3-1/TRBV3-2 TGTGCCAGCAGCCCCAGACTAGCGGGGGGGCTGAGTTCGGCCACAGATACGCAGTATTTT CASSPRLAGGLSSATDTQYF
. TRBJ1-5 . TRBV19 TGTGCCACCCAAGGGGGGGCCCGGGAAGCCCAGCATTTT CATQGGAREAQHF
. TRBJ1-6 . TRBV18 TGTGCCAGCTCACCACCAGGGGCAGCCTATAATTCACCCCTCCACTTT CASSPPGAAYNSPLHF
TRBD1 TRBJ1-2 . TRBV5-1 TGCGCCAGCAGCTTGGAGGCAGGGGGCTCGTATGGCTACACCTTC CASSLEAGGSYGYTF
. TRBJ2-7 . TRBV18 TGTGCCAGCTCACGCCAGTATGAGGGCGGAGAGCAGTACTTC CASSRQYEGGEQYF
. TRBJ2-2 . TRBV5-1 TGCGCCAGCAGCATCCAACAGAACACCGGGGAGCTGTTTTTT CASSIQQNTGELFF
TRBD1 TRBJ1-2 once TRBV7-9 TGTGCCAGCAGCACTACCCGACAGGGGGCGGGAGGCTATGGCTACACCTTC CASSTTRQGAGGYGYTF
TRBD2 TRBJ2-5 . TRBV18 TGTGCCAGCTCAACTCGACTAGCGGGGCATCAAGAGACCCAGTACTTC CASSTRLAGHQETQYF